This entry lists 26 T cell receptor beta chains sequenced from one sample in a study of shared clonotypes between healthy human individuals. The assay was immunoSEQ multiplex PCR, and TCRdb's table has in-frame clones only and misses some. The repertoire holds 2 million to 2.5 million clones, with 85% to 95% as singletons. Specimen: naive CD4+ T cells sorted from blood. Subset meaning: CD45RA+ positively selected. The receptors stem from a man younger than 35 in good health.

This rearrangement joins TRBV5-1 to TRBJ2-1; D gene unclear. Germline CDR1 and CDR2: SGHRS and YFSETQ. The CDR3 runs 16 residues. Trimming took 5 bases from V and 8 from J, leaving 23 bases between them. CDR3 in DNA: TGCGCCAGCAGAGAGAACTCTAACGCTCCCATTCATGAGCAGTTCTTC. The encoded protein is CASRENSNAPIHEQFF.

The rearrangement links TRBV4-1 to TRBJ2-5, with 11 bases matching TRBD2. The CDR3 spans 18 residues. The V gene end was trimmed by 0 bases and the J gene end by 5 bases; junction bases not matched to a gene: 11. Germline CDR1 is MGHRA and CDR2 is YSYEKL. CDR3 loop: CASSQEAILAGGRETQYF. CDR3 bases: TGCGCCAGCAGCCAAGAGGCGATCCTAGCGGGAGGACGGGAGACCCAGTACTTC.

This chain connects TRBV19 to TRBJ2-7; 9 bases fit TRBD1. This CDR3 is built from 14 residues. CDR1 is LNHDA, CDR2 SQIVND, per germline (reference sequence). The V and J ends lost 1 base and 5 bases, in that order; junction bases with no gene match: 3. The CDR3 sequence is CASSIGDRANEQYF. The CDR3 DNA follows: TGTGCCAGTAGTATAGGGGACAGGGCAAACGAGCAGTACTTC.

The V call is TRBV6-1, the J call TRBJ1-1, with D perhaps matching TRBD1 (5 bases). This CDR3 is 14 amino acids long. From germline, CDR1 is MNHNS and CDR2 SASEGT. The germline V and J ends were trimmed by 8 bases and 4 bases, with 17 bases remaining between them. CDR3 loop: CASGAWGVITEAFF. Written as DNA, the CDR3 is TGTGCCAGCGGGGCCTGGGGGGTGATCACTGAAGCTTTCTTT.

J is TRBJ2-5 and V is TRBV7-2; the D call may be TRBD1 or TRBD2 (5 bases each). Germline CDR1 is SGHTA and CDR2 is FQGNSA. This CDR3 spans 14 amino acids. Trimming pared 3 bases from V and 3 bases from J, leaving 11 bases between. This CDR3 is CASSFAGTKETQYF. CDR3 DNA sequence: TGTGCCAGCAGCTTCGCCGGGACCAAAGAGACCCAGTACTTC.

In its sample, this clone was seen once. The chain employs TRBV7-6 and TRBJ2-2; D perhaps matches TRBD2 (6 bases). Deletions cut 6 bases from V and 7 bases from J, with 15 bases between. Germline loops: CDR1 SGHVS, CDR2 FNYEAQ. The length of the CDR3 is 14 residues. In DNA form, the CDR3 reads TGTGCCAGCAGTTTGGGACTGGAGGTCGGGGAGCTGTTTTTT. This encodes CASSLGLEVGELFF.

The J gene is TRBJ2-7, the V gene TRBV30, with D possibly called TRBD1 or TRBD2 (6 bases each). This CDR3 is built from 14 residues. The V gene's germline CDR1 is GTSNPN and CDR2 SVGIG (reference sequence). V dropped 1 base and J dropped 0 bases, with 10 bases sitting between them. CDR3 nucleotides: TGTGCCTGGAGTGAAGGGGGGATCTCCTACGAGCAGTACTTC. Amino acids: CAWSEGGISYEQYF.

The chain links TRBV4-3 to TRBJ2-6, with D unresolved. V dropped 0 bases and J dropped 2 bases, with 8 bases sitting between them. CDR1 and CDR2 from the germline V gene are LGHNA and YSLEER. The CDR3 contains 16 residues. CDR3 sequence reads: CASSQEWVAGANVLTF. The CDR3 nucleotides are TGCGCCAGCAGCCAAGAATGGGTAGCTGGGGCCAACGTCCTGACTTTC.

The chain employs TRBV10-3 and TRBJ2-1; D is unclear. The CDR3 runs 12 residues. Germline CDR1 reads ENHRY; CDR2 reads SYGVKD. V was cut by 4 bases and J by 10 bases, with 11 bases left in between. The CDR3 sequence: CAISGAIWEQFF. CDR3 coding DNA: TGTGCCATCAGTGGGGCAATTTGGGAGCAGTTCTTC.

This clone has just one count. The CDR3 coding sequence is TGTGCCAGCAGTTACTCGAGATTAGGGGAGACGGGCTACACCTTC. Encoded protein: CASSYSRLGETGYTF. The V gene is TRBV6-5, the J gene TRBJ1-2; perhaps TRBD1 as D (5 bases). This CDR3 spans 15 amino acids. The germline V gene encodes CDR1 MNHEY and CDR2 SVGAGI. V lost 0 bases to trimming and J lost 8 bases, with 16 bases between them.

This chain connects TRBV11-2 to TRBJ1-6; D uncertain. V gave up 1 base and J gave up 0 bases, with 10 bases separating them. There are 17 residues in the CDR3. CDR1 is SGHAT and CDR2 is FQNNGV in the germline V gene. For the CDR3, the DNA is TGTGCCAGCAGCTTAGTGGCAGCGAGCTCCTATAATTCACCCCTCCACTTT. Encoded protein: CASSLVAASSYNSPLHF.

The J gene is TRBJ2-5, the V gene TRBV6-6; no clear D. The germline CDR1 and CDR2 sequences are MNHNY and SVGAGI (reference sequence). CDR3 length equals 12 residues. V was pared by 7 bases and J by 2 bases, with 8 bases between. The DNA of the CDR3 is TGTGCCAGCACCAGCAGGCAAGAGACCCAGTACTTC. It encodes CASTSRQETQYF.

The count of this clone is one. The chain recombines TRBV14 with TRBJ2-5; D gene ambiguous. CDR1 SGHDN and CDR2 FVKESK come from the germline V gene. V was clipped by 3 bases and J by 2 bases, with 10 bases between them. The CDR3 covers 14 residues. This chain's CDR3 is CASSQWNAQETQYF. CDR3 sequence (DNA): TGTGCCAGCAGCCAGTGGAACGCACAAGAGACCCAGTACTTC.

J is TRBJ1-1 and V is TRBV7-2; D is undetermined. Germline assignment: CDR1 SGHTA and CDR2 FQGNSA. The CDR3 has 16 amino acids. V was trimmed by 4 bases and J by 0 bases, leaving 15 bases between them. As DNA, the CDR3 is TGTGCCAGCAGCTCTCCGACGGGAAGCATGAACACTGAAGCTTTCTTT. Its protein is CASSSPTGSMNTEAFF.

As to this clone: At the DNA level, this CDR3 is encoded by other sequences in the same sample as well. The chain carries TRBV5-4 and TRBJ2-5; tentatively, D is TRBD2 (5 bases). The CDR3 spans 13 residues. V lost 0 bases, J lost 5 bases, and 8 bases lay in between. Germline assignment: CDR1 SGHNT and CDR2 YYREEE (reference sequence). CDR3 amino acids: CASSLVVAETQYF. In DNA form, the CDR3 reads TGTGCCAGCAGCTTGGTGGTAGCGGAGACCCAGTACTTC.

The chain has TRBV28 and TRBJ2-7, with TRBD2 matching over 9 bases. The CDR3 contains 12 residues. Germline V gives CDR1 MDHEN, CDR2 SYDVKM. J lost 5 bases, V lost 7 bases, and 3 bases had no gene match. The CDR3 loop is CASKGGGDEQYF. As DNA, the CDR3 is TGTGCCAGCAAAGGCGGGGGGGACGAGCAGTACTTC.

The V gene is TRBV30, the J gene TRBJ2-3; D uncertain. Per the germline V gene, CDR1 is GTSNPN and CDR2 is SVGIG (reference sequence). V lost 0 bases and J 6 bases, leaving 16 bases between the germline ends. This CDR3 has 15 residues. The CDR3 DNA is TGTGCCTGGAGTGTGGGTTTGAGGAGTTCTGATACGCAGTATTTT. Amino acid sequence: CAWSVGLRSSDTQYF.

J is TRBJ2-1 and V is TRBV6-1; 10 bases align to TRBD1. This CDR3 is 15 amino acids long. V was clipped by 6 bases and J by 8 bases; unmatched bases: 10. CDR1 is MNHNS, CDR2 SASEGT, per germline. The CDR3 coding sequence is TGTGCCAGCAGGACGCCGGGACAGGGGATCTATGAGCAGTTCTTC. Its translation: CASRTPGQGIYEQFF.

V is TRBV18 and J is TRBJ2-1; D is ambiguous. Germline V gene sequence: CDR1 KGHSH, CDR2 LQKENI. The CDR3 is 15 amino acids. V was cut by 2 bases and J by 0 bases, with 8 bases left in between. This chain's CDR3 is CASSPTVSSYNEQFF. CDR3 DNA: TGTGCCAGCTCACCAACGGTTAGCTCCTACAATGAGCAGTTCTTC. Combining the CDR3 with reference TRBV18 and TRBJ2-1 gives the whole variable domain NAGVMQNPRHLVRRRGQEARLRCSPMKGHSHVYWYRQLPEEGLKFMVYLQKENIIDESGMPKERFSAEFPKEGPSILRIQQVVRGDSAAYFCASSPTVSSYNEQFFGPGTRLTVL.

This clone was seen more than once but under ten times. Written as DNA, the CDR3 is TGTGCCAGTAGGGGGGCCGGGAATGAGCAGTTCTTC. Translated: CASRGAGNEQFF. The V gene is TRBV19, the J gene TRBJ2-1; D possibly corresponds to TRBD1 (6 bases). CDR1 and CDR2 from the germline V gene are LNHDA and SQIVND (reference sequence). The CDR3 runs to 12 residues. The V gene lost 6 bases and the J gene lost 7 bases, with 10 bases spanning the gap.

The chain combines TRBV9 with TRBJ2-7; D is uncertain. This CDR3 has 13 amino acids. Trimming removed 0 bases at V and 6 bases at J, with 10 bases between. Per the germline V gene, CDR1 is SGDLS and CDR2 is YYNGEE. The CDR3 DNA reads TGTGCCAGCAGCGTAGACCATTCACGCGAGCAGTACTTC. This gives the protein CASSVDHSREQYF.

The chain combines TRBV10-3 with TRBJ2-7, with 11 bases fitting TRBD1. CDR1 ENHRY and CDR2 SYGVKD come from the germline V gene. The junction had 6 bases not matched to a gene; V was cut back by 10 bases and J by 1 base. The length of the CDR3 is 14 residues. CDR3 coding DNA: TGTGCCACGTTGGACAGGGGGCAGTCCTACGAGCAGTACTTC. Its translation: CATLDRGQSYEQYF.

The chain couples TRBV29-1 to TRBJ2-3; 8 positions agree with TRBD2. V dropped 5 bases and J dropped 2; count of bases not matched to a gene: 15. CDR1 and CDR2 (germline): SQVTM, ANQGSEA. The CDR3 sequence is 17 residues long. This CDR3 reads CSVYGGGTSLNTDTQYF. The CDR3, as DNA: TGCAGCGTTTACGGCGGGGGGACGAGTCTTAACACAGATACGCAGTATTTT.

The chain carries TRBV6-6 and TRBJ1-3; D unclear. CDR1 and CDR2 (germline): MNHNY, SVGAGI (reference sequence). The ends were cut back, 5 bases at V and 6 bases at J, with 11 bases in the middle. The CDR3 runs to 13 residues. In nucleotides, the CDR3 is TGTGCCAGCAGTGCCACAGAGAAAAACACCATATATTTT. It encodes CASSATEKNTIYF.

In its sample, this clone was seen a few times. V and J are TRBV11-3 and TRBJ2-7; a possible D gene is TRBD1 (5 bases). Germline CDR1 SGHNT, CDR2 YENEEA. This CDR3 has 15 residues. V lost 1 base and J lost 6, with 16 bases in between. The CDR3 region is CASSLGIQAFGEQYF. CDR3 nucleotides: TGTGCCAGCAGCTTAGGAATACAGGCATTCGGCGAGCAGTACTTC.

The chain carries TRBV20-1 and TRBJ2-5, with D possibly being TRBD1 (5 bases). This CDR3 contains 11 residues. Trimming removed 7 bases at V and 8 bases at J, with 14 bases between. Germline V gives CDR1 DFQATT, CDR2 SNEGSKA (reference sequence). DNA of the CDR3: TGCAGTGTTGGACACCTGGACACCCAGTACTTC. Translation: CSVGHLDTQYF.